The 14 T cell receptor beta chains presented below share a single source sample, sequenced in a study of type 1 and type 2 diabetes patients. Genomic DNA was the PCR template. Amplification of the beta chain CDR3 used 30 forward and 13 reverse multiplex primers. TCRdb redid the calling of the multiplex PCR reads with MiXCR, one entry per CDR3 protein. The table has fewer than 300,000 distinct CDR3 sequences, around 47% seen once. Sequencing used peripheral blood mononuclear cells (PBMCs). The receptors were sampled from a man aged 18 to 29 with type 2 diabetes.

This chain joins TRBV6-6 and TRBJ1-3; possible D gene TRBD1, 5 bases. V was pared by 5 bases and J by 0 bases, with 11 bases between. Germline V gene data show CDR1 as MNHNY and CDR2 as SVGAGI (reference sequence). This CDR3 has 15 amino acids. DNA of the CDR3: TGTGCCAGCAGTACCGGACACTACTCTGGAAACACCATATATTTT. This translates into CASSTGHYSGNTIYF.

This chain uses TRBV7-6 with TRBJ1-1; 9 bases match TRBD1. Trimming cost V 2 bases and J 4 bases; bases outside gene matches: 14. Germline-derived CDR1 and CDR2 are SGHVS and FNYEAQ. CDR3 length: 18 amino acids. The CDR3 coding sequence is TGTGCCAGCAGCTTAACGAACCCCGGGACAGGGACGGGCACTGAAGCTTTCTTT. It is translated as CASSLTNPGTGTGTEAFF.

The V gene is TRBV18, the J gene TRBJ2-5; D call uncertain. Germline V gene sequence: CDR1 KGHSH, CDR2 LQKENI. Trimming took 8 bases from V and 4 from J, leaving 11 bases between them. CDR3 length: 12 amino acids. DNA for the CDR3: TGTGCCAGCAGCCAATCCCGAGAGACCCAGTACTTC. This gives the protein CASSQSRETQYF.

The genes are TRBV6-1 and TRBJ1-1, with D unclear. V lost 7 bases and J lost 4, with 13 bases in between. The CDR3 has 13 residues. Per the germline V gene, CDR1 is MNHNS and CDR2 is SASEGT. The CDR3 bases are TGTGCCAGCAACTACTTCGGAGGCACTGAAGCTTTCTTT. Amino acid sequence: CASNYFGGTEAFF.

A remark on this clonotype: One junction end disagrees with the germline gene, perhaps due to a read error. The gene calls are TRBV12-3 or TRBV12-4 and TRBJ1-1; perhaps TRBD1 as D (6 bases). The CDR3 extends over 11 amino acids. CDR3 residues: CASSPGVEALF. In DNA, the CDR3 is TGTGCCAGCAGTCCAGGGGTAGAAGCTCTCTTT.

The rearrangement joins TRBV2 to TRBJ1-5; D unresolved. Looked up from germline, CDR1 is SNHLY and CDR2 is FYNNEI. The CDR3 spans 16 residues. Trimming took off 5 bases at V and 1 base at J, with 15 bases between the two ends. The CDR3 loop is CASSSGSGGSNQPQHF. CDR3 bases: TGTGCCAGCAGTTCGGGCTCCGGCGGCAGCAATCAGCCCCAGCATTTT.

The chain is built from TRBV6-5 and TRBJ1-5, with TRBD1 matching over 7 bases. The length of the CDR3 is 16 residues. Trimming took 6 bases from V and 0 from J; bases not matched to a gene: 8. The germline CDR1 and CDR2 sequences are MNHEY and SVGAGI. CDR3 bases: TGTGCCAGCAGGGGGGCTGGGACAGCTAGCAATCAGCCCCAGCATTTT. This translates into CASRGAGTASNQPQHF.

This clonotype has a handful of counts. The chain employs TRBV30 and TRBJ1-2; D not resolved. The germline gives CDR1 GTSNPN, CDR2 SVGIG (reference sequence). The CDR3 spans 10 residues. V shed 5 bases and J shed 6 bases, with 7 bases lying between them. CDR3 nucleotides: TGTGCCTGGGGACTGAATGGCTACACCTTC. It codes for CAWGLNGYTF.

This clonotype was seen only once. The V gene is TRBV4-3, the J gene TRBJ1-5; a possible D gene is TRBD1 (6 bases). Trimming shortened V by 0 bases and J by 5 bases, and 14 bases separated the two germline ends. This CDR3 is 16 amino acids long. Germline V gene data show CDR1 as LGHNA and CDR2 as YSLEER. CDR3 DNA: TGCGCCAGCAGCCAAGATGGAACAAGGACAGATCAGCCCCAGCATTTT. Translation: CASSQDGTRTDQPQHF.

On this clonotype itself: A much more abundant neighbour one base away suggests this may be a read error. The chain uses TRBV25-1 and TRBJ1-2, with D uncertain. CDR1 and CDR2 from the germline V gene are MGHDK and SYGVNS. Trimming cost V 7 bases and J 4 bases, with 7 bases left between them. The CDR3 has 11 residues. In DNA form, the CDR3 reads TGTGCCAGCAACGGCCTCTATGGCTACACCTTC. Its translation: CASNGLYGYTF.

This clonotype was found a few times. This CDR3 reads CASIPLVVGTSGGNAYEQYF. The CDR3 region has the DNA TGTGCCAGCATCCCACTAGTAGTGGGGACTAGCGGGGGGAACGCCTACGAGCAGTACTTC. This sequence joins TRBV6-1 and TRBJ2-7; TRBD2 matches 15 bases. There are 20 residues in the CDR3. Germline V CDR1 and CDR2: MNHNS, SASEGT. The V and J ends lost 7 bases and 2 bases, in that order; junction bases with no gene match: 18.

The chain joins TRBV5-1 to TRBJ2-1; D remains ambiguous. Germline CDR1 is SGHRS and CDR2 is YFSETQ. Trimming removed 0 bases from V and 3 bases from J, with 7 bases in between. The CDR3 has 14 residues. CDR3 nucleotides: TGCGCCAGCAGCTTGGAGGGTCGCTACAATGAGCAGTTCTTC. Translated: CASSLEGRYNEQFF.

The V and J genes are TRBV20-1 and TRBJ2-1; D is ambiguous. The CDR3 consists of 13 residues. The germline CDR1 and CDR2 sequences are DFQATT and SNEGSKA (reference sequence). The V and J ends lost 6 bases and 0 bases respectively, with 9 bases between them. The CDR3 reads CSAQTNSYNEQFF. The CDR3 DNA sequence: TGCAGTGCACAAACTAACTCCTACAATGAGCAGTTCTTC.

Remarks on this clonotype: The conserved phenylalanine or tryptophan is not found at the CDR3 terminus, so this likely reflects a read error. This chain connects TRBV11-2 to TRBJ1-1, with D hard to call. This CDR3 spans 16 amino acids. V lost 3 bases and J 0 bases, leaving 14 bases between the germline ends. Germline V gene sequence: CDR1 SGHAT, CDR2 FQNNGV. Here the CDR3 reads CASSFSPRGLNTEAFL. In DNA form, the CDR3 reads TGTGCCAGCAGCTTCTCCCCACGAGGATTGAACACTGAAGCTTTCCTT.